The 31 T cell receptor beta chains below were found in one sample sequenced in a study of beta chain features in type 1 diabetes. Expressed TCRB transcripts were sequenced because the isolated RNA had all been reverse transcribed beforehand. The protocol was immunoSEQ multiplex PCR, while the TCRdb copy is restricted to in-frame clones and leaves out a portion. Of about 930,000 clones listed, 15% to 20% are singletons. Sequenced input: naive CD4+ T cells from blood. The receptors shown here come from a young woman in good health.

The V call is TRBV7-9, the J call TRBJ2-2, with D possibly being TRBD1 (6 bases). V lost 5 bases and J lost 3, with 7 bases in between. Germline V gives CDR1 SEHNR, CDR2 FQNEAQ (reference sequence). This CDR3 is 13 amino acids long. Here the CDR3 reads CASSGQYTGELFF. The CDR3 DNA reads TGTGCCAGCAGCGGACAGTACACCGGGGAGCTGTTTTTT.

The chain couples TRBV7-2 to TRBJ2-1; TRBD2 matches 8 bases. The CDR3 is 18 residues long. Trimming took 5 bases from V and 5 from J; bases not matched to a gene: 17. Looked up from germline, CDR1 is SGHTA and CDR2 is FQGNSA. DNA of the CDR3: TGTGCCAGCAGCCGCACAAGGACGGGGACTAGGCCGAACAATGAGCAGTTCTTC. It encodes CASSRTRTGTRPNNEQFF.

This clone has only a few counts. The chain couples TRBV7-2 to TRBJ2-1; TRBD1 might be the D (5 bases). Germline CDR1 reads SGHTA; CDR2 reads FQGNSA. Trimming stripped 1 base from V and 7 bases from J, with 14 bases between. CDR3 length: 15 amino acids. CDR3 DNA: TGTGCCAGCAGCTTAGATCGGGTAGGGGCGAATGAGCAGTTCTTC. This gives the protein CASSLDRVGANEQFF.

The sample holds a few counts of this clone. Different DNA sequences within this sample yield the same CDR3. The chain recombines TRBV20-1 with TRBJ1-2; no definite D call. The V gene's germline CDR1 is DFQATT and CDR2 SNEGSKA (reference sequence). The CDR3 has 10 amino acids. Trimming pared 0 bases from V and 6 bases from J, leaving 2 bases between. CDR3 nucleotides: TGCAGTGCTAGAGAGAATGGCTACACCTTC. It codes for CSARENGYTF.

The chain uses TRBV29-1 and TRBJ2-7; 12 bases agree with TRBD1. Germline V gene data show CDR1 as SQVTM and CDR2 as ANQGSEA. This CDR3 has 13 residues. With 7 bases clipped from V and 7 bases from J, the junction kept 8 bases outside the gene matches. CDR3 DNA: TGCAGCGCTGGGGGACAGGGGGCGGGAGAGCAGTACTTC. Amino acids: CSAGGQGAGEQYF.

The chain links TRBV15 to TRBJ2-7; D is unclear. CDR3 size: 13 residues. V lost 4 bases and J 2 bases, leaving 9 bases between the germline ends. Germline CDR1 LNHNV, CDR2 YYDKDF (reference sequence). The DNA of the CDR3 is TGTGCCACCAGCAACCCGCCGACCTACGAGCAGTACTTC. This translates into CATSNPPTYEQYF.

The chain carries TRBV14 and TRBJ2-1; 11 bases fit TRBD2. Trimming at V came to 5 bases and at J to 9 bases, leaving 9 bases not matched to a gene. Looked up from germline, CDR1 is SGHDN and CDR2 is FVKESK. The CDR3 runs to 15 residues. In nucleotides, the CDR3 is TGTGCCAGCAGCTATACTAGCGGGAGAGGTGGTGAGCAGTTCTTC. Its protein is CASSYTSGRGGEQFF.

This clone was counted a few times. The chain is built from TRBV7-2 and TRBJ2-1; TRBD2 matches 10 bases. CDR3 size: 16 residues. Germline V CDR1 and CDR2: SGHTA, FQGNSA. V lost 5 bases to trimming and J lost 1 base; unmatched junction nucleotides: 5. CDR3 sequence: CASSRTSGLSYNEQFF. CDR3 coding DNA: TGTGCCAGCAGCCGGACTAGCGGACTATCCTACAATGAGCAGTTCTTC.

This clone was counted only a few times. This chain connects TRBV28 to TRBJ2-7; 14 positions agree with TRBD2. This CDR3 spans 14 amino acids. Germline assignment: CDR1 MDHEN and CDR2 SYDVKM. The J segment lost 5 bases and the V segment lost 8 bases, leaving 5 bases of the junction unmatched. This chain's CDR3 is CASGTSGSSDEQYF. The CDR3 DNA follows: TGTGCCAGCGGGACTAGCGGGAGTTCGGACGAGCAGTACTTC.

The chain uses TRBV4-1 and TRBJ2-2, with no clear D. Trimming removed 0 bases at V and 4 bases at J, with 6 bases between. CDR1 is MGHRA and CDR2 is YSYEKL in the germline V gene. The CDR3 loop spans 14 amino acids. In DNA form, the CDR3 reads TGCGCCAGCAGCCAAGATCTGGGCACCGGGGAGCTGTTTTTT. Its translation: CASSQDLGTGELFF.

In its sample, this clone was seen a few times. This sample includes further DNA sequences coding for the same CDR3. This chain joins TRBV11-2 and TRBJ2-1; no clear D gene. This CDR3 comprises 12 residues. V was trimmed by 1 base and J by 4 bases, leaving 2 bases between them. In germline, CDR1 is SGHAT, CDR2 FQNNGV. The CDR3 nucleotides are TGTGCCAGCAGCTTAGTTTACAATGAGCAGTTCTTC. This translates into CASSLVYNEQFF.

The rearrangement links TRBV14 to TRBJ2-2; 7 bases fit TRBD2. This CDR3 is 16 amino acids long. The V segment lost 3 bases and the J segment 0 bases; nucleotides outside the gene matches: 4. Germline V CDR1 and CDR2: SGHDN, FVKESK. CDR3 amino acids: CASSQELAANTGELFF. In DNA, the CDR3 is TGTGCCAGCAGCCAGGAGCTAGCGGCGAACACCGGGGAGCTGTTTTTT.

The CDR3 region is CASSTITSGSNNEQFF. In DNA, the CDR3 is TGTGCCAGTAGTACGATTACTAGCGGGAGTAACAATGAGCAGTTCTTC. The V gene is TRBV19, the J gene TRBJ2-1, with TRBD2 matching over 11 bases. Trimming removed 4 bases from V and 5 bases from J; junction bases left unmatched: 7. CDR1 LNHDA and CDR2 SQIVND come from the germline V gene (reference sequence). This CDR3 comprises 16 residues.

The V gene is TRBV13, the J gene TRBJ1-3; no clear D gene. The V and J ends lost 0 bases and 0 bases respectively, with 6 bases between them. The CDR3 loop spans 15 amino acids. Germline V gene lookup returns CDR1 PRHDT and CDR2 FYEKMQ (reference sequence). The CDR3 DNA reads as TGTGCCAGCAGCTTAGGGACATACTCTGGAAACACCATATATTTT. Translated: CASSLGTYSGNTIYF.

CDR3 in DNA: TGTGCCAGCAGTGATGAGGGGCCCCTCCACTTT. As protein: CASSDEGPLHF. The V gene is TRBV2, the J gene TRBJ1-6, with a possible D match to TRBD1 (5 bases). The CDR3 is 11 amino acids. Trimming removed 3 bases from V and 13 bases from J, with 7 bases in between. Germline CDR1 is SNHLY and CDR2 is FYNNEI.

The table lists this clone with a few counts. The V call is TRBV27, the J call TRBJ2-3, with TRBD1 identical over 7 bases. Germline V lookup: CDR1 MNHEY, CDR2 SMNVEV (reference sequence). Trimming cost V 5 bases and J 2 bases; bases outside gene matches: 7. The CDR3 runs 15 residues. CDR3 sequence reads: CASSGTAGTTDTQYF. CDR3 nucleotide sequence: TGTGCCAGCAGTGGGACAGCCGGTACCACAGATACGCAGTATTTT.

The chain is built from TRBV5-1 and TRBJ2-7, with unresolved D. Trimming left V 0 bases short and J 0 bases short, with 7 bases between. The CDR3 covers 14 residues. CDR1 and CDR2 (germline): SGHRS, YFSETQ. The CDR3 loop reads CASSLEQHSYEQYF. The CDR3 DNA sequence: TGCGCCAGCAGCTTGGAACAGCACTCCTACGAGCAGTACTTC.

The chain combines TRBV28 with TRBJ1-2; the match to TRBD1 covers 10 bases. The V gene's germline CDR1 is MDHEN and CDR2 SYDVKM. Trimming cost V 2 bases and J 2 bases; bases outside gene matches: 8. There are 17 residues in the CDR3. The CDR3 coding sequence is TGTGCCAGCAGTTTAATAGTTGCGGGACAGGGGAACTATGGCTACACCTTC. Protein: CASSLIVAGQGNYGYTF.

This clone was detected only a few times. This rearrangement joins TRBV6-5 to TRBJ2-7, with D possibly being TRBD1 (5 bases). The V end was cut by 6 bases, the J end by 2 bases, with 11 bases between. Germline V gene sequence: CDR1 MNHEY, CDR2 SVGAGI. The CDR3 contains 13 residues. CDR3 region: CASSPTATYEQYF. CDR3 bases: TGTGCCAGCAGCCCGACAGCCACCTACGAGCAGTACTTC.

The chain couples TRBV29-1 to TRBJ2-1; 7 nucleotides align to TRBD2. The CDR3 is 16 residues long. Germline CDR1 and CDR2: SQVTM and ANQGSEA. Losses at the gene ends were 7 bases for V and 1 base for J; bases not matched to a gene: 13. CDR3 DNA sequence: TGCAGCGGGTGGGGGGGTGAAGGAAATTCCTACAATGAGCAGTTCTTC. Translating gives CSGWGGEGNSYNEQFF.

The chain joins TRBV2 to TRBJ2-1; D tentatively fits TRBD1 or TRBD2 (5 bases each). The CDR3 has 15 amino acids. Germline V gene data show CDR1 as SNHLY and CDR2 as FYNNEI. V was shortened by 3 bases and J by 0 bases, with 9 bases between the two germline ends. Here the CDR3 reads CASSESGPSYNEQFF. CDR3 in DNA: TGTGCCAGCAGTGAGTCGGGACCCTCCTACAATGAGCAGTTCTTC.

This chain joins TRBV18 and TRBJ2-7, with no clear D. Trimming took off 5 bases at V and 6 bases at J, with 14 bases between the two ends. Germline V gene lookup returns CDR1 KGHSH and CDR2 LQKENI. The CDR3 sequence is 13 residues long. This chain's CDR3 is CASSTEGKSEQYF. The CDR3 DNA reads TGTGCCAGCTCAACTGAAGGGAAAAGCGAGCAGTACTTC.

As for this clone: A much larger clone differs by one base, so this may be a read error. The chain is built from TRBV13 and TRBJ2-3, with unresolved D. The CDR3 has 11 amino acids. Germline values: CDR1 PRHDT, CDR2 FYEKMQ (reference sequence). The ends were cut back, 3 bases at V and 2 bases at J, with 0 bases in the middle. The CDR3 region is CASSFTDTQYF. For the CDR3, the DNA is TGTGCCAGCAGCTTCACAGATACGCAGTATTTT.

The chain couples TRBV7-8 to TRBJ1-5; 9 nucleotides agree with TRBD1. V lost 5 bases to trimming and J lost 3 bases; unmatched junction nucleotides: 8. The germline V gene encodes CDR1 SGHVS and CDR2 FQNEAQ. This CDR3 contains 16 residues. The CDR3 region has the DNA TGTGCCAGCAGCCCGTTTCGGGACAGGGTCAATCAGCCCCAGCATTTT. This sequence encodes CASSPFRDRVNQPQHF. The full variable domain, completed using reference TRBV7-8 and TRBJ1-5, is GAGVSQSPRYKVAKRGQDVALRCDPISGHVSLFWYQQALGQGPEFLTYFQNEAQLDKSGLPSDRFFAERPEGSVSTLKIQRTQQEDSAVYLCASSPFRDRVNQPQHFGDGTRLSIL.

The rearrangement links TRBV18 to TRBJ1-2, with D unclear. V was clipped by 0 bases and J by 5 bases, with 13 bases between them. Per germline, CDR1 KGHSH and CDR2 LQKENI. The CDR3 loop spans 15 amino acids. The CDR3 DNA follows: TGTGCCAGCTCACCACCGTCAGAGCCAGGTTATGGCTACACCTTC. Protein: CASSPPSEPGYGYTF. Full variable domain (missing parts from reference TRBV18 and TRBJ1-2): NAGVMQNPRHLVRRRGQEARLRCSPMKGHSHVYWYRQLPEEGLKFMVYLQKENIIDESGMPKERFSAEFPKEGPSILRIQQVVRGDSAAYFCASSPPSEPGYGYTFGSGTRLTVV.

This clone was counted only a few times. The V and J genes are TRBV28 and TRBJ2-1; D call uncertain. The CDR3 has 17 residues. Trimming shortened V by 3 bases and J by 7 bases, and 22 bases separated the two germline ends. Germline loops: CDR1 MDHEN, CDR2 SYDVKM. CDR3 amino acids: CASSFNRLFGLGNEQFF. CDR3 nucleotides: TGTGCCAGCAGTTTTAATCGCTTGTTCGGCTTGGGTAATGAGCAGTTCTTC.

The chain uses TRBV18 and TRBJ1-1; unclear D gene. In germline, CDR1 is KGHSH, CDR2 LQKENI. Trimming took 6 bases from V and 5 from J, leaving 7 bases between them. CDR3 size: 11 residues. The CDR3 sequence is CASSDRTEAFF. The CDR3 DNA reads TGTGCCAGCTCGGATAGGACTGAAGCTTTCTTT. The full variable domain, with the rest looked up from reference TRBV18 and TRBJ1-1, is NAGVMQNPRHLVRRRGQEARLRCSPMKGHSHVYWYRQLPEEGLKFMVYLQKENIIDESGMPKERFSAEFPKEGPSILRIQQVVRGDSAAYFCASSDRTEAFFGQGTRLTVV.

V usage is TRBV7-8 and J usage is TRBJ2-1; TRBD2 agrees at 7 bases. V shed 5 bases and J 2 bases; nucleotides not matched to a gene: 9. Germline V gene sequence: CDR1 SGHVS, CDR2 FQNEAQ. CDR3 length equals 16 residues. The CDR3 loop is CASSPVGGRPYNEQFF. CDR3 in DNA: TGTGCCAGCAGCCCCGTCGGCGGGAGACCCTACAATGAGCAGTTCTTC.

The chain recombines TRBV28 with TRBJ1-3; D ambiguous. The CDR3 sequence is 16 residues long. V was clipped by 6 bases and J by 0 bases, with 15 bases between them. The germline gives CDR1 MDHEN, CDR2 SYDVKM. The CDR3 protein is CASSLIAPLSGNTIYF. CDR3 nucleotide sequence: TGTGCCAGCAGCCTGATAGCCCCTCTCTCTGGAAACACCATATATTTT.

The genes are TRBV7-2 and TRBJ2-5; TRBD2 aligns across 11 bases. Losses at the gene ends were 5 bases for V and 0 bases for J; bases not matched to a gene: 5. This CDR3 region has 16 residues. Germline CDR1 reads SGHTA; CDR2 reads FQGNSA. CDR3 loop: CASSPTSGMHQETQYF. CDR3 nucleotides: TGTGCCAGCAGCCCGACTAGCGGGATGCACCAAGAGACCCAGTACTTC.

The rearrangement links TRBV6-5 to TRBJ1-2; 7 bases fit TRBD1. With V trimmed by 6 bases and J by 4 bases, 5 bases remained unmatched. Germline V lookup: CDR1 MNHEY, CDR2 SVGAGI. CDR3 length equals 13 residues. CDR3 DNA sequence: TGTGCCAGCAGCCTAGGGGGCTTCTATGGCTACACCTTC. Its protein product is CASSLGGFYGYTF.